One and the same sample provided the 13 T cell receptor beta chains below, sequenced in a study of blood T cell repertoires in COVID-19. Generated by immunoSEQ multiplex PCR, the TCRdb table keeps only in-frame clones and is missing some. The sample shows around 100,000 clones, 80% to 90% of them seen only once. The sample taken for sequencing was peripheral blood. The receptor source for this set is a man aged 35-49 years with acute or convalescent COVID-19.

This clone showed up just once. J is TRBJ2-6 and V is TRBV4-3; D not resolved. In germline, CDR1 is LGHNA, CDR2 YSLEER. Trimming shortened V by 1 base and J by 4 bases, and 14 bases separated the two germline ends. The CDR3 length is 17 residues. The CDR3 spells CASSQGLLMRGANVLTF. Written as DNA, the CDR3 is TGCGCCAGCAGCCAAGGTCTCCTAATGAGAGGGGCCAACGTCCTGACTTTC.

This rearrangement joins TRBV21-1 to TRBJ1-1; TRBD1 reflects the table's D call only, with no check against the DNA. TRBV21-1 is a recognized pseudogene. The CDR3 has 15 residues. The CDR3 DNA is TGTGCCAGCAGCGCCATACAGGGGGATTGGAACGAAGCTTTCTTT. This sequence encodes CASSAIQGDWNEAFF.

The chain couples TRBV3-1 (or the pseudogene TRBV3-2) to TRBJ2-1; 11 bases are a match to TRBD2. Trimming took 6 bases from V and 3 from J; bases not matched to a gene: 7. The V gene's germline CDR1 is LGHDT and CDR2 YNNKEL (reference sequence). The CDR3 is 16 residues long. The CDR3 nucleotides read TGTGCCAGCAGTCAATTTCTAGCGGGAGGCTACAATGAGCAGTTCTTC. Protein sequence: CASSQFLAGGYNEQFF.

This chain links TRBV7-3 with TRBJ2-1, with D perhaps TRBD2 (5 bases). This CDR3 has 14 amino acids. Trimming took off 5 bases at V and 1 base at J, with 9 bases between the two ends. The germline V gene has CDR1 SGHTA and CDR2 FQGTGA. For the CDR3, the DNA is TGTGCCAGCAGCCGTGGACTGTCCTACAATGAGCAGTTCTTC. Residues: CASSRGLSYNEQFF. Based on the CDR3 plus reference TRBV7-3 and TRBJ2-1, the full variable domain is GAGVSQTPSNKVTEKGKYVELRCDPISGHTALYWYRQSLGQGPEFLIYFQGTGAADDSGLPNDRFFAVRPEGSVSTLKIQRTERGDSAVYLCASSRGLSYNEQFFGPGTRLTVL.

This chain connects TRBV6-5 to TRBJ2-1; 14 bases align to TRBD2. The CDR3 runs 15 residues. Germline values: CDR1 MNHEY, CDR2 SVGAGI. The V segment lost 6 bases and the J segment 8 bases; nucleotides outside the gene matches: 6. The CDR3 nucleotides read TGTGCCAGCAGGAAGGGGACTAGCGGGAGTGATGAGCAGTTCTTC. The encoded protein is CASRKGTSGSDEQFF.

V usage is TRBV25-1 and J usage is TRBJ1-2, with TRBD1 matching 7 bases. This CDR3 region has 13 residues. CDR1 and CDR2 (germline): MGHDK, SYGVNS. V trimming: 6 bases; J trimming: 9 bases; junction bases outside the gene matches: 10. The CDR3 here is CASRAGTVRRYTF. The DNA for the CDR3 is TGTGCCAGCAGAGCCGGGACAGTGCGTCGCTACACCTTC.

This chain uses TRBV28 with TRBJ2-7; tentatively, D is TRBD2 (6 bases). This CDR3 spans 14 amino acids. Germline CDR1 is MDHEN and CDR2 is SYDVKM. Trimming removed 7 bases from V and 6 bases from J, with 19 bases in between. The CDR3 reads CASIPQGRGAEQYF. CDR3 nucleotides: TGTGCCAGCATTCCCCAGGGCCGCGGGGCCGAGCAGTACTTC.

This clone was found once. The chain recombines TRBV30 with TRBJ1-5; D is uncertain. V lost 5 bases and J lost 3, with 11 bases in between. The CDR3 covers 13 residues. Looked up from germline, CDR1 is GTSNPN and CDR2 is SVGIG (reference sequence). The DNA for the CDR3 is TGTGCCTGGGCTCACGGTGACAATCAGCCCCAGCATTTT. Its translation: CAWAHGDNQPQHF.

The CDR3 region is CAWSVFGSYEQYF. Written as DNA, the CDR3 is TGTGCCTGGAGTGTATTCGGGTCCTACGAGCAGTACTTC. This chain links TRBV30 with TRBJ2-7; D remains unclear. CDR1 is GTSNPN and CDR2 is SVGIG in the germline V gene (reference sequence). This CDR3 region has 13 residues. Trimming removed 0 bases from V and 1 base from J, with 7 bases in between.

The chain uses TRBV2 and TRBJ2-7; D is unclear. The CDR3 has 14 amino acids. Trimming took off 6 bases at V and 3 bases at J, with 15 bases between the two ends. CDR1 and CDR2 from the germline V gene are SNHLY and FYNNEI. CDR3 in amino acids: CASSDFSVNYEQYF. The CDR3 region has the DNA TGTGCCAGCAGCGACTTCAGCGTTAACTACGAGCAGTACTTC. The variable domain in full, with the rest retrieved from reference TRBV2 and TRBJ2-7, is EPEVTQTPSHQVTQMGQEVILRCVPISNHLYFYWYRQILGQKVEFLVSFYNNEISEKSEIFDDQFSVERPDGSNFTLKIRSTKLEDSAMYFCASSDFSVNYEQYFGPGTRLTVT.

This chain uses TRBV12-3 or TRBV12-4 with TRBJ2-1; D may be TRBD2 (5 bases). The CDR3 is 13 amino acids. Trimming pared 8 bases from V and 12 bases from J, leaving 20 bases between. The CDR3 DNA follows: TGTGCCAGCTCAGTAATGGAAGCAGGAGGGCAGTTCTTC. Encoded protein: CASSVMEAGGQFF.

The chain joins TRBV2 to TRBJ2-5; 12 bases fit TRBD2. CDR1 is SNHLY, CDR2 FYNNEI, per germline. V lost 4 bases and J lost 1; bases outside the gene matches: 4. This CDR3 has 16 residues. The CDR3 sequence: CASSAPSGRGQETQYF. The CDR3 bases are TGTGCCAGCAGTGCCCCTAGCGGGAGGGGCCAAGAGACCCAGTACTTC.

The chain joins TRBV5-1 to TRBJ2-1, with 11 bases that match TRBD2. V lost 0 bases to trimming and J lost 10 bases; unmatched junction nucleotides: 6. The CDR3 is 15 residues long. CDR1 and CDR2 (germline): SGHRS, YFSETQ. The CDR3 nucleotides are TGCGCCAGCAGCTTGGGACTAGCGGGACCCCAGGAGCAGTTCTTC. Translated: CASSLGLAGPQEQFF.